The entry below gives a single TCR beta chain sequence along with its context. The antigen remains undetermined. Autoimmune disease history or systemic immunosuppression excluded patients. Sequencing used immunoSEQ multiplex PCR; TCRdb keeps in-frame clones, though not all of them. The data contain under 70,000 clones, around 84% of them seen just once; the ten biggest clones take up approximately 2%. The data belong to a study of OX40 agonist ivuxolimab in advanced cancers. Notes on the study in general: Expanded clones were, on average, more numerous in CD8+ T cells than in CD4+. Among some nonresponders, normalized T-cell clonal expansion was also low.

The receptor was derived from an adult with an advanced solid tumor such as melanoma, head and neck, liver or kidney cancer. Here the sequenced sample was CD4+ or CD8+ T cells sorted from blood, taken in a trial of the OX40 agonist ivuxolimab.

The CDR3 nucleotides are TGTGCCAGCAGTACACAGAAATGGGGACTTGAGGACACAGATACGCAGTATTTT. Protein: CASSTQKWGLEDTDTQYF. This chain connects TRBV28 to TRBJ2-3; D is perhaps TRBD2 (6 bases). The CDR3 is 18 residues long. The V gene lost 5 bases and the J gene lost 2 bases, with 23 bases spanning the gap. Looked up from germline, CDR1 is MDHEN and CDR2 is SYDVKM.